This TCR beta chain emerged from a study of cytomegalovirus exposure and HLA in healthy donors. General study findings and limits: Later analysis placed DRB1 highest and HLA-C lowest in TCR association rates, which differed by HLA locus.

This clone was seen more than once but under ten times. What it recognizes is unknown. PCR primers comprised 60 Vbeta and 13 Jbeta primers. Clones were sequenced by immunoSEQ multiplex PCR, and TCRdb holds only the in-frame ones, with some missing. The data show roughly 200,000 clones, roughly 80% seen once. The CDR3 is 15 amino acids. The ends were cut back, 5 bases at V and 8 bases at J, with 18 bases in the middle. Germline-derived CDR1 and CDR2 are MNHEY and SMNVEV (reference sequence). The chain carries TRBV27 and TRBJ1-4; D not resolved. The sequence derives from a woman between 50 and 59 years old in good health and CMV-seronegative. The sample consisted of PBMCs. The CDR3 region is CASSARSGRREKLFF. The CDR3 DNA sequence: TGTGCCAGCAGTGCCCGGAGTGGGAGAAGAGAAAAACTGTTTTTT.